A single TCR beta chain is shown here with its context. The source of the sample is a study of blood T cell repertoires in COVID-19. Sequencing was performed with immunoSEQ multiplex PCR; in TCRdb, only in-frame clones are kept and a portion is missing. This repertoire shows hundreds of thousands of clones, around 88% found once; its top ten account for 6.3%. The CDR3 loop spans 14 amino acids. V shed 7 bases and J shed 3 bases, with 15 bases lying between them. Germline loops: CDR1 LNHDA, CDR2 SQIVND (reference sequence). The chain combines TRBV19 with TRBJ1-2; a weak D match, TRBD1 (6 bases). The TCR was taken from a woman between 25 and 40 years old with COVID-19, enrolled during active disease. Sample: peripheral blood. CDR3 DNA: TGTGCCAGTACCCCGGACAGCCTATACTATGGCTACACCTTC. This encodes CASTPDSLYYGYTF.